One and the same sample provided the 18 T cell receptor beta chains below, sequenced in a study of a mutant IDH1 vaccine in newly diagnosed glioma. Sequencing was performed with immunoSEQ multiplex PCR; in TCRdb, only in-frame clones are kept and a portion is missing. The repertoire has roughly 86,000 clones, roughly 75% of them found once; the top ten carry 7.5%. As for time point: baseline, week 1 (first vaccination visit). Treatment meaning: pre-vaccination baseline after standard-of-care therapy. The sequenced sample was PBMCs, obtained from a glioma patient treated with radiotherapy, temozolomide or both. The receptor set was obtained from a man aged 35-49 years with glioma.

V is TRBV11-3 and J is TRBJ1-5; no clear D gene. The CDR3 is made up of 15 amino acids. Germline CDR1 SGHNT, CDR2 YENEEA. The CDR3 is CEAESDPVKNQPQHF. The CDR3 bases are TGTGAAGCCGAGTCGGACCCAGTCAAAAATCAGCCCCAGCATTTT.

CDR3: CASSFRMGVSTDTQYF. CDR3 nucleotides: TGTGCCAGCAGCTTTAGGATGGGGGTTAGCACAGATACGCAGTATTTT. The chain has TRBV9 and TRBJ2-3, with D perhaps given as TRBD1 or TRBD2 (5 bases each). The germline V gene encodes CDR1 SGDLS and CDR2 YYNGEE. This CDR3 contains 16 residues. With 4 bases removed from V and 0 bases from J, the gap between germline ends came to 15 bases.

This rearrangement joins TRBV11-3 to TRBJ2-2; TRBD2 is a possible D gene (5 bases). This CDR3 has 16 amino acids. The germline V and J ends were trimmed by 4 bases and 2 bases, with 14 bases remaining between them. CDR1 SGHNT and CDR2 YENEEA come from the germline V gene. The CDR3 spells CASSSYTTGNTGELFF. The CDR3 DNA reads TGTGCCAGCAGCTCCTATACGACGGGAAACACCGGGGAGCTGTTTTTT.

The V call is TRBV5-1, the J call TRBJ1-6; the match to TRBD1 covers 10 bases. The CDR3 contains 16 residues. J lost 9 bases, V lost 0 bases, and 6 bases had no gene match. Germline CDR1 SGHRS, CDR2 YFSETQ. Written as DNA, the CDR3 is TGCGCCAGCAGCTTGGGTTCCCGGGACAGGGGTTCACCCCTCCACTTT. Amino acids: CASSLGSRDRGSPLHF.

The count of this clone is one. The CDR3 spells CASSLGDPNNEQFF. For the CDR3, the DNA is TGTGCCAGCAGCTTAGGGGACCCTAACAATGAGCAGTTCTTC. The chain couples TRBV7-2 to TRBJ2-1; D assignment may be TRBD1 or TRBD2 (5 bases each). CDR3 length: 14 residues. The V end was cut by 1 base, the J end by 5 bases, with 9 bases between. Germline CDR1 is SGHTA and CDR2 is FQGNSA.

V usage is TRBV7-2 and J usage is TRBJ2-3; possibly TRBD1 or TRBD2 for D (6 bases each). Germline values: CDR1 SGHTA, CDR2 FQGNSA. The CDR3 loop spans 15 amino acids. Trimming pared 5 bases from V and 3 bases from J, leaving 15 bases between. CDR3 DNA sequence: TGTGCCAGCAGCAACGCTAGGGGGAGGACAGATACGCAGTATTTT. Translated: CASSNARGRTDTQYF.

The gene calls are TRBV19 and TRBJ1-5, with D possibly TRBD1 on 6 matching bases. Germline V lookup: CDR1 LNHDA, CDR2 SQIVND (reference sequence). The CDR3 length is 18 residues. The V and J ends lost 3 bases and 0 bases respectively, with 18 bases between them. The DNA for the CDR3 is TGTGCCAGTAGTATTCCTCGCAGGGGCACAAGTAGCAATCAGCCCCAGCATTTT. As protein: CASSIPRRGTSSNQPQHF.

This chain joins TRBV6-1 and TRBJ1-5; D remains unclear. CDR1 is MNHNS, CDR2 SASEGT, per germline. The CDR3 sequence is 14 residues long. Trimming removed 3 bases from V and 11 bases from J, with 17 bases in between. The CDR3 DNA reads as TGTGCCAGCAGTGAGTCACAGTGGGGTTGGGCCCAGCATTTT. It yields the protein CASSESQWGWAQHF.

Points on this clone: The sample contains more than one DNA sequence encoding this CDR3. This rearrangement joins TRBV18 to TRBJ1-5; 8 positions agree with TRBD1. The CDR3 length is 16 residues. Per germline, CDR1 KGHSH and CDR2 LQKENI. The trim removed 3 bases at V and 1 base at J, leaving 5 bases unmatched. For the CDR3, the DNA is TGTGCCAGCTCACCCGGACAGGGTAGAAGCAATCAGCCCCAGCATTTT. Translated: CASSPGQGRSNQPQHF. The variable domain in full, with the rest retrieved from reference TRBV18 and TRBJ1-5, is NAGVMQNPRHLVRRRGQEARLRCSPMKGHSHVYWYRQLPEEGLKFMVYLQKENIIDESGMPKERFSAEFPKEGPSILRIQQVVRGDSAAYFCASSPGQGRSNQPQHFGDGTRLSIL.

The V and J genes are TRBV29-1 and TRBJ1-5; maybe TRBD1 (5 bases). Trimming stripped 7 bases from V and 2 bases from J, with 12 bases between. Germline CDR1 SQVTM, CDR2 ANQGSEA. The CDR3 sequence is 13 residues long. CDR3 region: CSAQWGGNQPQHF. The CDR3 DNA reads TGCAGCGCCCAGTGGGGGGGCAATCAGCCCCAGCATTTT.

This chain uses TRBV27 with TRBJ2-7, with D possibly being TRBD1 (6 bases). Germline V lookup: CDR1 MNHEY, CDR2 SMNVEV (reference sequence). CDR3 length: 12 residues. V was pared by 7 bases and J by 6 bases, with 13 bases between. The CDR3 loop reads CASNSRGSEQYF. CDR3 DNA sequence: TGTGCCAGCAATAGCAGGGGCTCCGAGCAGTACTTC.

Here the CDR3 reads CASSTTDVNEKLFF. CDR3 sequence (DNA): TGTGCCAGCAGCACGACTGATGTGAATGAAAAACTGTTTTTT. V is TRBV7-9 and J is TRBJ1-4; D gene ambiguous. Germline CDR1 SEHNR, CDR2 FQNEAQ (reference sequence). The CDR3 runs 14 residues. V lost 5 bases, J lost 5 bases, and 12 bases lay in between.

The chain combines TRBV5-5 with TRBJ1-2, with 11 nucleotides matching TRBD1. This CDR3 has 16 residues. V shed 6 bases, J shed 1 base, and the junction held 8 bases outside the gene matches. Germline V gene data show CDR1 as SGHKS and CDR2 as YYEKEE (reference sequence). The DNA of the CDR3 is TGTGCCAGCATCCCCCGGACAGGGGGCAATAACTATGGCTACACCTTC. Encoded protein: CASIPRTGGNNYGYTF. The entire variable domain, with the rest obtained from reference TRBV5-5 and TRBJ1-2, is as follows: DAGVTQSPTHLIKTRGQQVTLRCSPISGHKSVSWYQQVLGQGPQFIFQYYEKEERGRGNFPDRFSARQFPNYSSELNVNALLLGDSALYLCASIPRTGGNNYGYTFGSGTRLTVV.

This clone was counted between two and nine times. The chain couples TRBV2 to TRBJ1-5, with a possible D match to TRBD1 (5 bases). Germline V CDR1 and CDR2: SNHLY, FYNNEI. The CDR3 is 13 amino acids. V lost 7 bases, J lost 4 bases, and 11 bases lay in between. The CDR3 DNA is TGTGCCAGCACAGGGTCTCTTAATCAGCCCCAGCATTTT. This codes for CASTGSLNQPQHF.

V and J are TRBV12-5 and TRBJ2-7; 9 bases map to TRBD1. The CDR3 is 13 amino acids. Germline assignment: CDR1 LGHNT and CDR2 FRNRAP. With 5 bases clipped from V and 5 bases from J, the junction kept 4 bases outside the gene matches. The chain's CDR3 is CASGRDRVNEQYF. DNA of the CDR3: TGTGCTAGTGGTCGGGACAGGGTAAACGAGCAGTACTTC.

This clone was recorded only once. In DNA form, the CDR3 reads TGCGCCAGCAGCTTATTCCCAGATGCCTACGAGCAGTACTTC. The encoded protein is CASSLFPDAYEQYF. The genes are TRBV5-1 and TRBJ2-7, with D uncertain. From germline, CDR1 is SGHRS and CDR2 YFSETQ. CDR3 length equals 14 residues. V lost 2 bases and J 2 bases, leaving 11 bases between the germline ends.

The gene calls are TRBV7-2 and TRBJ1-5; 9 positions match TRBD1. Trimming cost V 3 bases and J 4 bases; bases outside gene matches: 4. The CDR3 has 15 residues. Germline V gene data show CDR1 as SGHTA and CDR2 as FQGNSA. CDR3 residues: CASSFDRGRNQPQHF. The CDR3 DNA reads TGTGCCAGCAGCTTCGACAGGGGGAGGAATCAGCCCCAGCATTTT.

This clone appeared once. The V call is TRBV12-5, the J call TRBJ1-2, with D maybe TRBD1 (5 bases). This CDR3 is built from 16 residues. V was cut by 1 base and J by 2 bases, with 14 bases left in between. CDR1 is LGHNT, CDR2 FRNRAP, per germline. This CDR3 is CASGLAQGVLNYGYTF. In nucleotides, the CDR3 is TGTGCTAGTGGTTTGGCTCAGGGTGTTCTCAACTATGGCTACACCTTC.